This T cell receptor beta chain was identified during a study of T cell changes during pregnancy in multiple sclerosis. Profiled with immunoSEQ multiplex PCR; TCRdb holds only in-frame clones, not every one. The data contain about 60,000 clones, almost 97% of them singletons. Germline loops: CDR1 MNHEY, CDR2 SVGAGI. The CDR3 is made up of 13 amino acids. Trimming shortened V by 2 bases and J by 4 bases, and 8 bases separated the two germline ends. This TCR derives from a female donor with multiple sclerosis, enrolled in a pregnancy study. This rearrangement joins TRBV6-5 to TRBJ2-5; no clear D gene. The sequences come from CD8+ T cells from peripheral blood mononuclear cells, collected after pregnancy. CDR3 DNA sequence: TGTGCCAGCAGTTACATTCCAGGAGAGACCCAGTACTTC. It is translated as CASSYIPGETQYF.